A single sample is the source of the 18 T cell receptor beta chains below, sequenced in a study of blood T cell repertoires in COVID-19. The data were produced by immunoSEQ multiplex PCR, yet TCRdb's version contains in-frame clones alone and is incomplete. The sample holds about 500,000 clones, roughly 89% seen once. Source material: peripheral blood. All receptors derive from a woman aged 45 to 65 with COVID-19, enrolled during active disease.

The rearrangement uses TRBV5-4 and TRBJ1-1; TRBD1 is a possible D gene (5 bases). CDR1 and CDR2 from the germline V gene are SGHNT and YYREEE (reference sequence). The CDR3 is made up of 15 amino acids. Trimming took 5 bases from V and 1 from J, leaving 15 bases between them. CDR3 protein: CASSPGGEGNTEAFF. The CDR3 nucleotides read TGTGCCAGCAGTCCGGGGGGGGAAGGGAACACTGAAGCTTTCTTT.

This clone was found once. This chain joins TRBV19 and TRBJ2-1; D might be TRBD1 (6 bases). Looked up from germline, CDR1 is LNHDA and CDR2 is SQIVND (reference sequence). The CDR3 has 17 residues. V dropped 0 bases and J dropped 4 bases, with 16 bases sitting between them. Here the CDR3 reads CASSIDPPAGAYNEQFF. The CDR3 DNA reads TGTGCCAGTAGTATAGATCCTCCCGCAGGGGCGTACAATGAGCAGTTCTTC.

V gene TRBV5-1 combines with J gene TRBJ1-1, with a possible D match to TRBD1 (6 bases). V was shortened by 1 base and J by 2 bases, with 15 bases between the two germline ends. Germline assignment: CDR1 SGHRS and CDR2 YFSETQ. CDR3 size: 16 residues. The CDR3 nucleotides are TGCGCCAGCAGCTTGTATAGGGACACCCTAAACACTGAAGCTTTCTTT. It yields the protein CASSLYRDTLNTEAFF.

The J gene is TRBJ2-7, the V gene TRBV5-5, with TRBD2 identical over 12 bases. Unmatched junction bases numbered 7, after V lost 0 bases and J lost 6 bases. Germline-derived CDR1 and CDR2 are SGHKS and YYEKEE (reference sequence). CDR3 size: 16 residues. CDR3 sequence: CASSLVASGGAVEQYF. CDR3 bases: TGTGCCAGCAGCTTGGTGGCTAGCGGGGGGGCGGTCGAGCAGTACTTC.

The chain has TRBV11-2 and TRBJ2-3; 8 nucleotides match TRBD1. Per the germline V gene, CDR1 is SGHAT and CDR2 is FQNNGV. V dropped 4 bases and J dropped 1; count of bases not matched to a gene: 4. This CDR3 region has 15 residues. CDR3 in DNA: TGTGCCAGCAGCTACAGGGGGTTTGGCACAGATACGCAGTATTTT. Residues: CASSYRGFGTDTQYF.

The rearrangement joins TRBV6-5 to TRBJ2-7; 7 bases are a match to TRBD2. This CDR3 has 14 amino acids. The trim removed 6 bases at V and 2 bases at J, leaving 7 bases unmatched. Germline V gene lookup returns CDR1 MNHEY and CDR2 SVGAGI. CDR3 sequence reads: CASRGRRGAYEQYF. Written as DNA, the CDR3 is TGTGCCAGCAGGGGCCGCCGGGGGGCCTACGAGCAGTACTTC.

The chain is built from TRBV6-5 and TRBJ2-7; D unclear. V was clipped by 7 bases and J by 6 bases, with 13 bases between them. CDR1 MNHEY and CDR2 SVGAGI come from the germline V gene. There are 12 residues in the CDR3. The CDR3 region is CASTYLTGEQYF. The CDR3, as DNA: TGTGCCAGCACATACTTAACGGGCGAGCAGTACTTC.

The chain uses TRBV28 and TRBJ1-4; 7 bases map to TRBD1. CDR1 is MDHEN, CDR2 SYDVKM, per germline. CDR3 length equals 14 residues. V shed 8 bases and J 8 bases; nucleotides not matched to a gene: 11. This CDR3 reads CASGGGQGDEKLFF. The DNA for the CDR3 is TGTGCCAGCGGCGGTGGGCAGGGGGACGAAAAACTGTTTTTT.

A remark on this clone: Other DNA sequences from this sample encode an identical CDR3 as well. The V gene is TRBV6-5, the J gene TRBJ1-3, with a possible D match to TRBD1 (5 bases). CDR3 size: 13 residues. With 6 bases removed from V and 4 bases from J, the gap between germline ends came to 10 bases. CDR1 MNHEY and CDR2 SVGAGI come from the germline V gene. CDR3 DNA: TGTGCCAGCAGCCGCGGGGGAGGAAACACCATATATTTT. Translating it yields CASSRGGGNTIYF.

The chain links TRBV10-1 to TRBJ2-2; 7 positions match TRBD2. The germline V gene has CDR1 WNHNN and CDR2 SYGVQD (reference sequence). V lost 2 bases, J lost 4 bases, and 4 bases stayed unmatched. The CDR3 totals 15 residues. The CDR3 coding sequence is TGCGCCAGCAGTGAGGGGGGGGTGAGCACCGGGGAGCTGTTTTTT. Residues: CASSEGGVSTGELFF.

This chain joins TRBV5-1 and TRBJ2-1; D is possibly TRBD2 (6 bases). Per germline, CDR1 SGHRS and CDR2 YFSETQ. The V end was cut by 7 bases, the J end by 3 bases, with 14 bases between. The CDR3 totals 14 residues. CDR3 sequence (DNA): TGCGCCAGCGATTCGGGGGTGGGCTACAATGAGCAGTTCTTC. Translation: CASDSGVGYNEQFF.

J is TRBJ2-7 and V is TRBV6-6, with 12 bases matching TRBD1. The germline gives CDR1 MNHNY, CDR2 SVGAGI (reference sequence). This CDR3 has 14 amino acids. J was trimmed by 6 bases and V by 4 bases; bases with no gene match: 4. The DNA for the CDR3 is TGTGCCAGCAGTTTTCCGGGACAGGGGGCCGAGCAGTACTTC. Its protein product is CASSFPGQGAEQYF.

This clone has a single count. The V call is TRBV5-4, the J call TRBJ1-1, with 8 positions matching TRBD1. The germline gives CDR1 SGHNT, CDR2 YYREEE (reference sequence). V shed 0 bases and J 6 bases; nucleotides not matched to a gene: 10. CDR3 length equals 16 residues. The DNA of the CDR3 is TGTGCCAGCAGCTTGGCCGCTTGGACAGGGTCTCCTGAAGCTTTCTTT. Translated, it gives CASSLAAWTGSPEAFF.

In regard to this clone: Within the sample, other DNA sequences also encode this same CDR3. V and J are TRBV18 and TRBJ1-5, with D unresolved. This CDR3 comprises 13 residues. Trimming cost V 2 bases and J 5 bases, with 7 bases left between them. Germline V gene lookup returns CDR1 KGHSH and CDR2 LQKENI. The CDR3: CASSPGRDQPQHF. In DNA, the CDR3 is TGTGCCAGCTCACCAGGGAGGGATCAGCCCCAGCATTTT. The full variable domain, its missing parts supplied by reference TRBV18 and TRBJ1-5, is NAGVMQNPRHLVRRRGQEARLRCSPMKGHSHVYWYRQLPEEGLKFMVYLQKENIIDESGMPKERFSAEFPKEGPSILRIQQVVRGDSAAYFCASSPGRDQPQHFGDGTRLSIL.

This sequence joins TRBV18 and TRBJ2-3, with 8 bases that match TRBD2. The germline gives CDR1 KGHSH, CDR2 LQKENI. With 4 bases clipped from V and 6 bases from J, the junction kept 6 bases outside the gene matches. This CDR3 spans 14 amino acids. The CDR3 spells CASSRGPGGDTQYF. The CDR3 coding sequence is TGTGCCAGCTCACGAGGACCGGGAGGGGATACGCAGTATTTT.

The chain combines TRBV6-5 with TRBJ1-2, with no clear D. CDR1 is MNHEY and CDR2 is SVGAGI in the germline V gene. Trimming pared 5 bases from V and 0 bases from J, leaving 10 bases between. CDR3 length: 14 residues. The CDR3 loop reads CASSPEDSNYGYTF. The CDR3 DNA is TGTGCCAGCAGTCCAGAGGATTCTAACTATGGCTACACCTTC.

V is TRBV4-2 and J is TRBJ1-6; D is uncertain. The CDR3 extends over 17 amino acids. Germline CDR1 reads LGHNA; CDR2 reads YNFKEQ. With 4 bases removed from V and 0 bases from J, the gap between germline ends came to 13 bases. The CDR3 DNA follows: TGTGCCAGCAGCCCTCGAGTCGAGAGCTCCTATAATTCACCCCTCCACTTT. Encoded protein: CASSPRVESSYNSPLHF.

In the case of this clone: Other nucleotide sequences from this sample produce the same CDR3. The V call is TRBV3-1 (or the pseudogene TRBV3-2), the J call TRBJ1-2; 7 bases agree with TRBD1. CDR3 length: 14 amino acids. The ends lost 1 base at V and 4 bases at J; junction bases unmatched: 3. CDR1 and CDR2 (germline): LGHDT, YNNKEL (reference sequence). This chain's CDR3 is CASSQGGGRYGYTF. The CDR3 DNA follows: TGTGCCAGCAGCCAAGGAGGGGGCCGCTATGGCTACACCTTC.